The 24 T cell receptor beta chains reported below all come from one sample, sequenced in a study of T cells in Graves' hyperthyroidism and ophthalmopathy. Amplification targeted TCR beta CDR3 regions from RNA transcripts. An initial round of RT-PCR targeting the TCR CDR3 relied on the HTBI primer set. TCRdb recomputed calls from the multiplex PCR reads with MiXCR, one row per CDR3 protein. The sample contains 550,000 to 700,000 distinct CDR3 sequences, 46% of which appear only once. Sequenced sample: peripheral blood or thyroid tissue (not recorded which). These receptor sequences come from an adult woman with Graves' disease, either hyperthyroidism or ophthalmopathy (not recorded which).

In this sample, this clonotype turned up many times. The V gene is TRBV6-6, the J gene TRBJ1-2; tentatively, D is TRBD1 (5 bases). The CDR3 has 14 residues. Germline V gives CDR1 MNHNY, CDR2 SVGAGI (reference sequence). V was clipped by 6 bases and J by 2 bases, with 13 bases between them. In DNA, the CDR3 is TGTGCCAGCAGCCCCTGGGACGGCAACTATGGCTACACCTTC. Its protein product is CASSPWDGNYGYTF.

This clonotype has just a few counts. V gene TRBV24-1 combines with J gene TRBJ1-1, with a possible D match to TRBD1 (6 bases). Trimming took 5 bases from V and 1 from J, leaving 7 bases between them. The length of the CDR3 is 13 residues. Germline V gene lookup returns CDR1 KGHDR and CDR2 SFDVKD. CDR3 amino acids: CATSGGANTEAFF. CDR3 nucleotides: TGTGCCACCAGTGGGGGGGCGAACACTGAAGCTTTCTTT.

This clonotype was recorded at least ten times. The chain carries TRBV14 and TRBJ1-4; D is uncertain. The CDR3 totals 14 residues. Trimming cost V 1 base and J 6 bases, with 9 bases left between them. The germline gives CDR1 SGHDN, CDR2 FVKESK. The CDR3 DNA is TGTGCCAGCAGCCAAGGGGCGATGGATGAAAAACTGTTTTTT. Protein: CASSQGAMDEKLFF.

This chain connects TRBV10-2 to TRBJ1-1, with TRBD1 identical over 8 bases. With V trimmed by 6 bases and J by 5 bases, 8 bases remained unmatched. Germline CDR1 reads WSHSY; CDR2 reads SAAADI. The CDR3 spans 14 residues. The CDR3 DNA sequence: TGCGCCAGCAGAGACCAACAGGGGGGAACTGAAGCTTTCTTT. Translated, it gives CASRDQQGGTEAFF.

The chain recombines TRBV9 with TRBJ1-2; 10 bases align to TRBD1. Germline CDR1 is SGDLS and CDR2 is YYNGEE. The CDR3 is 15 residues long. With 4 bases clipped from V and 6 bases from J, the junction kept 9 bases outside the gene matches. In DNA, the CDR3 is TGTGCCAGCAGCACGCTCGGGACAGGGGTCGATGGCTACACCTTC. Amino acid sequence: CASSTLGTGVDGYTF.

This clonotype was observed once. This chain connects TRBV29-1 to TRBJ1-1; TRBD1 is a possible D gene (6 bases). Per germline, CDR1 SQVTM and CDR2 ANQGSEA. V lost 8 bases and J lost 1, with 14 bases in between. This CDR3 has 13 amino acids. The CDR3 region has the DNA TGCAGCAGTTACGGCAGGGGGAACACTGAAGCTTTCTTT. Protein product: CSSYGRGNTEAFF.

The chain has TRBV20-1 and TRBJ1-2, with D possibly TRBD1 on 5 matching bases. The V end lost 6 bases, the J end lost 3 bases, and 14 bases lay between the germline ends. The CDR3 is made up of 13 amino acids. Germline V gives CDR1 DFQATT, CDR2 SNEGSKA (reference sequence). The CDR3 reads CSAATGDDYGYTF. In DNA form, the CDR3 reads TGCAGTGCCGCAACGGGGGATGACTATGGCTACACCTTC.

The gene calls are TRBV10-3 and TRBJ1-1; no reliable D call. The CDR3 has 14 amino acids. Germline V gives CDR1 ENHRY, CDR2 SYGVKD. V lost 6 bases, J lost 3 bases, and 14 bases lay in between. For the CDR3, the DNA is TGTGCCATCAGGCCCGGCGGTGCGGACACTGAAGCTTTCTTT. As protein: CAIRPGGADTEAFF.

This clonotype was seen many times. The chain is built from TRBV6-5 and TRBJ1-6; D perhaps matches TRBD1 (6 bases). Deletions cut 8 bases from V and 7 bases from J, with 12 bases between. The V gene's germline CDR1 is MNHEY and CDR2 SVGAGI. The CDR3 totals 13 residues. The CDR3 DNA reads TGTGCCAGCCAGGGGATGCAAAATTCACCCCTCCACTTT. Translation gives CASQGMQNSPLHF.

This chain uses TRBV24-1 with TRBJ2-5; D may be TRBD1 (6 bases). The CDR3 spans 15 residues. The V gene's germline CDR1 is KGHDR and CDR2 SFDVKD. The germline V and J ends were trimmed by 3 bases and 3 bases, with 13 bases remaining between them. In DNA, the CDR3 is TGTGCCACCAGTGATGGTTTACCAGGGGAAGAGACCCAGTACTTC. Translated, it gives CATSDGLPGEETQYF.

Many counts were recorded for this clonotype. The chain has TRBV2 and TRBJ2-2; 7 bases align to TRBD2. Germline CDR1 and CDR2: SNHLY and FYNNEI. The V segment lost 2 bases and the J segment 8 bases; nucleotides outside the gene matches: 14. The length of the CDR3 is 17 residues. CDR3 region: CASSESWLAAKAGELFF. The CDR3 DNA is TGTGCCAGCAGTGAATCCTGGCTAGCGGCAAAGGCGGGGGAGCTGTTTTTT.

Ten or more counts support this clonotype. The J gene is TRBJ2-3, the V gene TRBV7-2; no firm D call. The CDR3 spans 12 residues. Germline lookup yields CDR1 SGHTA and CDR2 FQGNSA. Between the trimmed V and J ends, which lost 7 bases and 3 bases, there was a span of 8 bases. CDR3 protein: CASTLLTDTQYF. CDR3 DNA: TGTGCCAGCACCCTCCTAACAGATACGCAGTATTTT.

In this sample, this clonotype turned up many times. The chain carries TRBV9 and TRBJ2-7, with D possibly TRBD1 on 6 matching bases. The CDR3 runs 14 residues. V dropped 3 bases and J dropped 0 bases, with 10 bases sitting between them. The germline gives CDR1 SGDLS, CDR2 YYNGEE. The DNA for the CDR3 is TGTGCCAGCAGCGCCGGACAGCGCTCCTACGAGCAGTACTTC. It is translated as CASSAGQRSYEQYF.

There are many counts of this clonotype. This chain connects TRBV11-2 to TRBJ1-1; D gene ambiguous. This CDR3 comprises 13 residues. V lost 2 bases, J lost 1 base, and 5 bases lay in between. Germline V gene sequence: CDR1 SGHAT, CDR2 FQNNGV. The CDR3 DNA sequence: TGTGCCAGCAGCTTATCTTGGAACACTGAAGCTTTCTTT. Translated, it gives CASSLSWNTEAFF.

This clonotype was counted ten times or more. The chain combines TRBV4-1 with TRBJ1-1; 10 bases align to TRBD1. The germline CDR1 and CDR2 sequences are MGHRA and YSYEKL. The J segment lost 0 bases and the V segment lost 4 bases, leaving 14 bases of the junction unmatched. The CDR3 runs 19 residues. The CDR3 is CASSRYYGTGARVNTEAFF. The CDR3 nucleotides read TGCGCCAGCAGCCGATACTACGGGACAGGGGCGCGAGTGAACACTGAAGCTTTCTTT.

This chain connects TRBV20-1 to TRBJ2-1; 14 nucleotides align to TRBD2. Per germline, CDR1 DFQATT and CDR2 SNEGSKA (reference sequence). The CDR3 contains 14 residues. Germline trimming cut 5 bases from V and 6 bases from J; bases unmatched to any gene: 3. This CDR3 is CSAGTSGSGNEQFF. In nucleotides, the CDR3 is TGCAGTGCTGGGACTAGCGGGAGTGGCAATGAGCAGTTCTTC.

On this clonotype itself: One junction end disagrees with the germline gene, perhaps due to a read error. As DNA, the CDR3 is TGTGCCAGCAGTCATCAGCCCGGGGTCAACGTCCTGACTTTC. Amino acids: CASSHQPGVNVLTF. The chain links TRBV9 to TRBJ2-6, with TRBD2 as a possible D gene (5 bases). The CDR3 length is 14 residues. CDR1 and CDR2 from the germline V gene are SGDLS and YYNGEE. Filled out from reference TRBV9 and TRBJ2-6, the complete variable domain reads DSGVTQTPKHLITATGQRVTLRCSPRSGDLSVYWYQQSLDQGLQFLIQYYNGEERAKGNILERFSAQQFPDLHSELNLSSLELGDSALYFCASSHQPGVNVLTFGAGSRLTVL.

Turning to this clonotype: At one end the junction does not follow the germline gene, possibly because of a read error. The chain has TRBV7-9 and TRBJ1-1; 7 bases map to TRBD1. Germline-derived CDR1 and CDR2 are SEHNR and FQNEAQ (reference sequence). CDR3 length equals 13 residues. The CDR3 spells CASSELTGRRACF. The CDR3 bases are TGTGCCAGTAGCGAATTGACAGGGAGACGGGCTTGCTTT.

The table lists this clonotype with a few counts. The J gene is TRBJ2-7, the V gene TRBV30; D is ambiguous. CDR1 and CDR2 (germline): GTSNPN, SVGIG (reference sequence). The CDR3 is made up of 13 amino acids. Trimming took off 0 bases at V and 2 bases at J, with 8 bases between the two ends. This CDR3 is CAWSVAGPYEQYF. CDR3 in DNA: TGTGCCTGGAGTGTAGCCGGGCCCTACGAGCAGTACTTC.

This clonotype has at least ten counts. The J gene is TRBJ2-7, the V gene TRBV7-9; D is perhaps TRBD1 (6 bases). From germline, CDR1 is SEHNR and CDR2 FQNEAQ (reference sequence). The CDR3 sequence is 13 residues long. Trimming pared 8 bases from V and 1 base from J, leaving 12 bases between. The CDR3 nucleotides are TGTGCCAGCGGACAGCGACAATCCTACGAGCAGTACTTC. Amino acid sequence: CASGQRQSYEQYF. The full variable domain, with the rest looked up from reference TRBV7-9 and TRBJ2-7, is DTGVSQNPRHKITKRGQNVTFRCDPISEHNRLYWYRQTLGQGPEFLTYFQNEAQLEKSRLLSDRFSAERPKGSFSTLEIQRTEQGDSAMYLCASGQRQSYEQYFGPGTRLTVT.

This clonotype showed up many times. The V call is TRBV7-9, the J call TRBJ1-3; D unresolved. The germline CDR1 and CDR2 sequences are SEHNR and FQNEAQ (reference sequence). The V end was cut by 4 bases, the J end by 11 bases, with 9 bases between. This CDR3 is 11 amino acids long. CDR3 residues: CASSSDFAIYF. The CDR3 DNA reads as TGTGCCAGCAGCTCCGACTTCGCCATATATTTT.

This clonotype occurred many times. The genes are TRBV6-2 or TRBV6-3 and TRBJ2-7; TRBD1 is a possible D gene (5 bases). The V gene's germline CDR1 is MNHEY and CDR2 SVGEGT. Trimming removed 5 bases at V and 3 bases at J, with 20 bases between. CDR3 length: 16 amino acids. CDR3: CASSGRGEPPYYEQYF. The CDR3 DNA is TGTGCCAGCAGTGGTAGGGGCGAACCGCCTTACTACGAGCAGTACTTC.

This clonotype was detected many times. V is TRBV2 and J is TRBJ1-2; D unresolved. Trimming cost V 4 bases and J 4 bases, with 7 bases left between them. The CDR3 is made up of 12 amino acids. Germline V gives CDR1 SNHLY, CDR2 FYNNEI. CDR3 residues: CASSGRVYGYTF. Here the CDR3 DNA reads TGTGCCAGCAGTGGAAGGGTCTATGGCTACACCTTC.

Only a few counts were recorded for this clonotype. The rearrangement uses TRBV20-1 and TRBJ1-2; D is undetermined. CDR1 is DFQATT and CDR2 is SNEGSKA in the germline V gene (reference sequence). Between the trimmed V and J ends, which lost 3 bases and 4 bases, there was a span of 9 bases. The CDR3 runs 12 residues. CDR3 coding DNA: TGCAGTGCTAGGCAGGAAACCTATGGCTACACCTTC. Amino acids: CSARQETYGYTF.